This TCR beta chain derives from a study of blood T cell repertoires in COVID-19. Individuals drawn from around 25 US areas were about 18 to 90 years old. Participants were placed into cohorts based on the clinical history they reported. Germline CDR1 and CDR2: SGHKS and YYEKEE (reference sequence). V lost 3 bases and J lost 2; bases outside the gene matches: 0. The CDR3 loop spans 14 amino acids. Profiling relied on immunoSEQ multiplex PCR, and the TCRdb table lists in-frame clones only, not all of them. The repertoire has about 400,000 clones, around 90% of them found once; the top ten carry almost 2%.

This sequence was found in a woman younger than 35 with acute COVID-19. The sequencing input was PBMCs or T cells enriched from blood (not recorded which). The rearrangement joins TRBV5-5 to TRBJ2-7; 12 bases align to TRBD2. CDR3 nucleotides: TGTGCCAGCAGCTGGACTAGCGGGACCTACGAGCAGTACTTC. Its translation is CASSWTSGTYEQYF. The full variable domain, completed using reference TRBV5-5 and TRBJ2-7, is DAGVTQSPTHLIKTRGQQVTLRCSPISGHKSVSWYQQVLGQGPQFIFQYYEKEERGRGNFPDRFSARQFPNYSSELNVNALLLGDSALYLCASSWTSGTYEQYFGPGTRLTVT.